A selection of T cell receptor beta chains follows, all from one sample in a study of blood T cell repertoires in COVID-19. Sequencing was performed with immunoSEQ multiplex PCR; in TCRdb, only in-frame clones are kept and a portion is missing. The table includes approximately 480,000 clones, 80% to 90% detected once. Sequenced material: peripheral blood. Source of these receptors: a man younger than 35 with COVID-19, enrolled during active disease. Both conserved end residues are part of each CDR3. A D gene is named only where the DNA matches it firmly. A clone size is listed for some rows: how often the clone was seen (once, few, many), or a class if it is expanded.

DNA | CDR3 | D | V | length | J | size
TGTGCCAGCAGTGACAGCAGCGGGAGCACAGATACGCAGTATTTT | CASSDSSGSTDTQYF | NA | TRBV2 | 15 | TRBJ2-3 | few
TGCGCCAGCAGCCTGGACAGGGGGAGTTCCAACGTCCTGACTTTC | CASSLDRGSSNVLTF | TRBD1 | TRBV4-1 | 15 | TRBJ2-6 | NA
TGCGCCAGCAGCTCGTCAGGGGGCAGATCTGGAAACACCATATATTTT | CASSSSGGRSGNTIYF | TRBD1 | TRBV5-1 | 16 | TRBJ1-3 | NA
TGTGCCAGCAGCGCGGGACTAGCGGGAGGGGTCGGGGAGCTGTTTTTT | CASSAGLAGGVGELFF | TRBD2 | TRBV5-4 | 16 | TRBJ2-2 | NA
TGTGCCAGCAGTGTAGTACCCCAAAACTATGGCTACACCTTC | CASSVVPQNYGYTF | NA | TRBV2 | 14 | TRBJ1-2 | NA
TGTGCCAACCCGCACGCCGGAGCCGACCCGAACAATGAGCAGTTCTTC | CANPHAGADPNNEQFF | NA | TRBV21-1 | 16 | TRBJ2-1 | NA
TGTGCCAGCAGCCCCCTCAACCAGGGGCAAGAGACCCAGTACTTC | CASSPLNQGQETQYF | NA | TRBV5-5 | 15 | TRBJ2-5 | NA
TGCGCCAGCAGCTGGGGACTAGCGGGCAATGAGCAGTTCTTC | CASSWGLAGNEQFF | TRBD2 | TRBV5-1 | 14 | TRBJ2-1 | NA
TGCGCCAGCAGCGTATTACGTACGACAGGGGATGGCTACACCTTC | CASSVLRTTGDGYTF | TRBD1 | TRBV5-1 | 15 | TRBJ1-2 | NA
TGTGCCAGCAGCTCAGACAGGGGAAACTCCTACGAGCAGTACTTC | CASSSDRGNSYEQYF | TRBD1 | TRBV11-2 | 15 | TRBJ2-7 | NA
TGTGCCAGCAGCTTGGCGGCAGGGAGGGGAGAGACCCAGTACTTC | CASSLAAGRGETQYF | TRBD2 | TRBV5-4 | 15 | TRBJ2-5 | NA
TGTGCCAGCAGCTCTTCCTGGAACACCGGGGAGCTGTTTTTT | CASSSSWNTGELFF | NA | TRBV11-2 | 14 | TRBJ2-2 | NA
TGTGCCAGCAGCCAAGAGATAGTCCAAGAGACCCAGTACTTC | CASSQEIVQETQYF | NA | TRBV3-1/TRBV3-2 | 14 | TRBJ2-5 | once
TGTGCCAGCAGCCTGAGTTACTTAAGCACAGATACGCAGTATTTT | CASSLSYLSTDTQYF | NA | TRBV7-2 | 15 | TRBJ2-3 | NA
TGCGCCAGCAGCCATGGGGACAGGGGGTACGAGCAGTACTTC | CASSHGDRGYEQYF | TRBD1 | TRBV4-1 | 14 | TRBJ2-7 | NA
TGTGCCAGCAGCTTGTTCGGGGGGGCCAGCGACATTCAGTACTTC | CASSLFGGASDIQYF | TRBD2 | TRBV11-2 | 15 | TRBJ2-4 | NA
TGTGCCAGCACCTTGACACCCTACAATGAGCAGTTCTTC | CASTLTPYNEQFF | NA | TRBV12-3/TRBV12-4 | 13 | TRBJ2-1 | NA
TGCGCCAGCAGTGAGAAAGACAGGGAAGGATACACCGGGGAGCTGTTTTTT | CASSEKDREGYTGELFF | TRBD1 | TRBV10-1 | 17 | TRBJ2-2 | few
TGTGCCAGCAGGACACAGCGGGGGAGCTCCTACAATGAGCAGTTCTTC | CASRTQRGSSYNEQFF | TRBD2 | TRBV11-2 | 16 | TRBJ2-1 | NA
TGTGCCAGCAGCCTAGCGGGAGACGAGCAGTTCTTC | CASSLAGDEQFF | TRBD2 | TRBV11-2 | 12 | TRBJ2-1 | NA
TGTGCCAGCAGTGCAGGTCGGGGGACAGGGGGCAGTTTGGTTGACCAGCCCCAGCATTTT | CASSAGRGTGGSLVDQPQHF | TRBD1 | TRBV6-1 | 20 | TRBJ1-5 | once
TGTGCCAGCAGCCCAACAGGGGGCCCAAGCTCTGGAAACACCATATATTTT | CASSPTGGPSSGNTIYF | TRBD1 | TRBV5-4 | 17 | TRBJ1-3 | NA
TGTGCCACCAGTGATTTGCTGGAGAGCCCAGATACGCAGTATTTT | CATSDLLESPDTQYF | NA | TRBV24-1 | 15 | TRBJ2-3 | NA
TGTGCCAGCAGTGGGACAGGGGGCGTTTACGAGCAGTACTTC | CASSGTGGVYEQYF | TRBD1 | TRBV7-9 | 14 | TRBJ2-7 | NA
TGCGCCAGCAGCCAAGATCCCAGATATAACACTGAAGCTTTCTTT | CASSQDPRYNTEAFF | NA | TRBV4-1 | 15 | TRBJ1-1 | NA
TGTGCCAGCAGCTTGGTAGCGGGGGCCTACGAGCAGTACTTC | CASSLVAGAYEQYF | TRBD2 | TRBV5-5 | 14 | TRBJ2-7 | NA
TGTGCCAGCAGCACAGGTTACACTGAAGCTTTCTTT | CASSTGYTEAFF | NA | TRBV9 | 12 | TRBJ1-1 | NA
TGCGCCAGCAGCGGGGGGACAGGGAAGGACACTGAAGCTTTCTTT | CASSGGTGKDTEAFF | TRBD1 | TRBV10-1 | 15 | TRBJ1-1 | NA
TGCGCCAGCAGTGACCCCGCTAGCTTCTACAATGAGCAGTTCTTC | CASSDPASFYNEQFF | NA | TRBV10-2 | 15 | TRBJ2-1 | NA
TGTGCCAGCAGCCCGGGACTGGACCAAAACACCATATATTTT | CASSPGLDQNTIYF | NA | TRBV3-1/TRBV3-2 | 14 | TRBJ1-3 | NA
TGTGCCAGCAGCCAGTTGGGACAGGGCACAGATACGCAGTATTTT | CASSQLGQGTDTQYF | TRBD1 | TRBV7-9 | 15 | TRBJ2-3 | NA
TGTGCTAGTGGTTGGGACTTGCCCTACGAGCAGTACTTC | CASGWDLPYEQYF | NA | TRBV12-5 | 13 | TRBJ2-7 | NA
TGTGCCAGCAGTTTAAGCGGGTATCAGCCCCAGCATTTT | CASSLSGYQPQHF | NA | TRBV12-3/TRBV12-4 | 13 | TRBJ1-5 | few
TGCGCCAGCAGCCCAGTGAGGGGGCAACGGACAGATACGCAGTATTTT | CASSPVRGQRTDTQYF | TRBD1 | TRBV4-1 | 16 | TRBJ2-3 | NA
TGTGCCACCAGCTTCACCAGGGGGCTAGGGACTGAAGCTTTCTTT | CATSFTRGLGTEAFF | TRBD1 | TRBV15 | 15 | TRBJ1-1 | NA
TGTGCCAGCAGTCAATTACGAGGGCCCTGGGAGACCCAGTACTTC | CASSQLRGPWETQYF | NA | TRBV6-5 | 15 | TRBJ2-5 | NA
TGTGCCAGCAGCTTAGTGGGCCTAAGCACAGATACGCAGTATTTT | CASSLVGLSTDTQYF | NA | TRBV7-9 | 15 | TRBJ2-3 | NA
TGTGCCAGCACCCTAGACAGACCGTATGGCTACACCTTC | CASTLDRPYGYTF | NA | TRBV6-4 | 13 | TRBJ1-2 | NA
TGTGCCAGTAGTATATCTAGCGGGGGTATGAGAGAGACCGGGGAGCTGTTTTTT | CASSISSGGMRETGELFF | TRBD2 | TRBV19 | 18 | TRBJ2-2 | NA
TGTGCCAGCAGCATCCAGGGGTACGAGCAGTACTTC | CASSIQGYEQYF | NA | TRBV7-6 | 12 | TRBJ2-7 | NA
TGTGCCAGCAGTGCCAACTCTGAAAATGAAAAACTGTTTTTT | CASSANSENEKLFF | NA | TRBV2 | 14 | TRBJ1-4 | NA
TGTGCCAGCAGTCCAAACCCGACAGGGACCGGGGAGCTGTTTTTT | CASSPNPTGTGELFF | TRBD1 | TRBV27 | 15 | TRBJ2-2 | once
TGTGCCAGCAGCCGCAGGGTGGGGAATCAGCCCCAGCATTTT | CASSRRVGNQPQHF | NA | TRBV3-1/TRBV3-2 | 14 | TRBJ1-5 | NA
TGCGCCAGCAGCCAAGGAGGCGGGGGCGCGTCCAAAAACATTCAGTACTTC | CASSQGGGGASKNIQYF | NA | TRBV4-1 | 17 | TRBJ2-4 | few
TGTGCCAGCAGTTCTCGACAGGGTAGGGAGACCCAGTACTTC | CASSSRQGRETQYF | TRBD1 | TRBV5-4 | 14 | TRBJ2-5 | NA
TGTGCCACCAGTGAGTGGACAGAAGATACGCAGTATTTT | CATSEWTEDTQYF | NA | TRBV24-1 | 13 | TRBJ2-3 | NA
TGCGCCAGCAGCTTGGGTAACTACCTTCGCGAGCAGTACTTC | CASSLGNYLREQYF | NA | TRBV5-1 | 14 | TRBJ2-7 | NA
TGTGCCAGCAGCTTAGCGACTCGTCGCTGGGATCAGCCCCAGCATTTT | CASSLATRRWDQPQHF | NA | TRBV7-2 | 16 | TRBJ1-5 | NA
TGTGCCAGCAGCCAGATATATCCGACAGGGAACTATGGCTACACCTTC | CASSQIYPTGNYGYTF | TRBD1 | TRBV7-9 | 16 | TRBJ1-2 | NA
TGTGCCAGCAGCCAAGACAGGGTTCGTGGGGCCAACGTCCTGACTTTC | CASSQDRVRGANVLTF | NA | TRBV4-2 | 16 | TRBJ2-6 | NA
TGCGCCAGCAGCCCCCTGGGACAGGGACCTTCGGCTGGCTACACCTTC | CASSPLGQGPSAGYTF | TRBD1 | TRBV4-1 | 16 | TRBJ1-2 | NA